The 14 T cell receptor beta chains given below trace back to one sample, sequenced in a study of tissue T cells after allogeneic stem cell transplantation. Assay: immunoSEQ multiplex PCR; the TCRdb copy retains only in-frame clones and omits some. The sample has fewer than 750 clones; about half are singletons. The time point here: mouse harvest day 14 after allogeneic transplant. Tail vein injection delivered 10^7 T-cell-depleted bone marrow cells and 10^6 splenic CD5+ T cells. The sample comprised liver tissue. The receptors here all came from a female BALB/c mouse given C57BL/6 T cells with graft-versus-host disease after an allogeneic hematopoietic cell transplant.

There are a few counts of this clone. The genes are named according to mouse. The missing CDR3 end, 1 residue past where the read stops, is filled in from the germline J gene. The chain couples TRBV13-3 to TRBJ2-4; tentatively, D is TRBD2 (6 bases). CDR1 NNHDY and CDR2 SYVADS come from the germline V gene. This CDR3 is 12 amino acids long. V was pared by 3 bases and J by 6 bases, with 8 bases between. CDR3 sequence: CASSGDFNTLYF. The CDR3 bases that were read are TGTGCCAGCAGTGGGGACTTTAACACCTTGTAC.

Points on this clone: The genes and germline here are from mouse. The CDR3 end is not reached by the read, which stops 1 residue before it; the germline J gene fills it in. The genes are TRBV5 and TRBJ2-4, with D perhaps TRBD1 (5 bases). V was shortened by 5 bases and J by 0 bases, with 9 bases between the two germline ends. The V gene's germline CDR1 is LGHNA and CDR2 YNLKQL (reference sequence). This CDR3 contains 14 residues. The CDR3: CASSATASQNTLYF. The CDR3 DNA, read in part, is TGTGCCAGCAGCGCGACAGCTAGTCAAAACACCTTGTAC.

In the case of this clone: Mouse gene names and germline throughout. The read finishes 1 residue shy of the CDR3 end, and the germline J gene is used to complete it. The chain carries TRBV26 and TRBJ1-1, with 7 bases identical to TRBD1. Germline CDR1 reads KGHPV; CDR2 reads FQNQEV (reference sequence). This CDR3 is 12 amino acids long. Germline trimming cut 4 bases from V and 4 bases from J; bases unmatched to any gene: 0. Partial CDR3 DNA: TGTGCCAGCAGTCCAGGGGGCACAGAAGTCTTC. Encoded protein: CASSPGGTEVF. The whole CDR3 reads CASSPGGTEVFF.

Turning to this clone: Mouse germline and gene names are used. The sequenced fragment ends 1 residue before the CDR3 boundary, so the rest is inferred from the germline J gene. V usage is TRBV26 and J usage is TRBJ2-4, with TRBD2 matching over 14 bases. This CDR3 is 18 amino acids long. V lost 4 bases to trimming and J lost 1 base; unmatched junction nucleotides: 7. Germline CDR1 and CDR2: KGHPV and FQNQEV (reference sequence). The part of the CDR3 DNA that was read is TGTGCCAGCAGTCCCCGGGACTGGGGGGGCGCCGGTCAAAACACCTTGTAC. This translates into CASSPRDWGGAGQNTLY. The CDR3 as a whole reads CASSPRDWGGAGQNTLYF. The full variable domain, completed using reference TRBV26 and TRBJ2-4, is NSKVIQTPRYLVKGQGQKAKMRCIPEKGHPVVFWYQQNKNNEFKFLINFQNQEVLQQIDMTEKRFSAECPSNSPCSLEIQSSEAGDSALYLCASSPRDWGGAGQNTLYFGAGTRLSVL.

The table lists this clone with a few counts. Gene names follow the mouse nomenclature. The CDR3 bases that were read are TGTGCCAGCAATACAGGGGCGTTTTCCAACGAAAGATTATTT. It is translated as CASNTGAFSNERLF. From start to end, the CDR3 is CASNTGAFSNERLFF. V usage is TRBV19 and J usage is TRBJ1-4; TRBD1 agrees at 7 bases. The read halts 1 residue ahead of the CDR3 end, with the missing end drawn from the germline J gene. CDR1 is FNHDT and CDR2 is SITEND in the germline V gene (reference sequence). V shed 6 bases and J 0 bases; nucleotides not matched to a gene: 5. The CDR3 is 15 residues long.

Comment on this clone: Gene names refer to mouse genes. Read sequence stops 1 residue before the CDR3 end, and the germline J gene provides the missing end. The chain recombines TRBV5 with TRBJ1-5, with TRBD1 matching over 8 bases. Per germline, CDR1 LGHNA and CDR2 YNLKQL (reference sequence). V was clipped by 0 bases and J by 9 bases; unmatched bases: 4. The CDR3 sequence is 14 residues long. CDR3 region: CASSQDNRGGAPLF. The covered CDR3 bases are TGTGCCAGCAGCCAAGACAACAGGGGGGGGGCTCCGCTT.

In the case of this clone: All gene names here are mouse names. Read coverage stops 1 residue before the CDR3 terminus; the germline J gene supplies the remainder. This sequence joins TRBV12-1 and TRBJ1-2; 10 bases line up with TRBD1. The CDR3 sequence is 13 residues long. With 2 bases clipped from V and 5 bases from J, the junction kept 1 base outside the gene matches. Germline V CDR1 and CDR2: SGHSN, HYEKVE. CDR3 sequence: CASSPGQGSDYTF. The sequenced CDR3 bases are TGTGCCAGCTCTCCGGGACAGGGGTCCGACTACACC.

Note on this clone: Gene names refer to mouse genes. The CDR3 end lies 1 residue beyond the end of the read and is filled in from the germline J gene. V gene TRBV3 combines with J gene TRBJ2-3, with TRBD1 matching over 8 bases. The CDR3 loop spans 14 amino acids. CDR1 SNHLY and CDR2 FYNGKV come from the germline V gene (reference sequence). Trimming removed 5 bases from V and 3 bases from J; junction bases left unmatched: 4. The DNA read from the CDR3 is TGTGCCAGCAGCCTCGACAGGGGCGCAGAAACGCTGTAT. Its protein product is CASSLDRGAETLY. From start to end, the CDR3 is CASSLDRGAETLYF.

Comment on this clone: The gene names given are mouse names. The CDR3 DNA, read in part, is TGTGCCAGCAGTCGACAGACAAACACCGGGCAGCTCTAC. This translates into CASSRQTNTGQLY. Given in full, the CDR3 is CASSRQTNTGQLYF. The gene calls are TRBV14 and TRBJ2-2; maybe TRBD1 (5 bases). The read falls 1 residue short of the CDR3 end, and the missing part is taken from the germline J gene. CDR3 length: 14 amino acids. The germline gives CDR1 SGHDT, CDR2 FRDEAV. The V end was cut by 4 bases, the J end by 0 bases, with 7 bases between.

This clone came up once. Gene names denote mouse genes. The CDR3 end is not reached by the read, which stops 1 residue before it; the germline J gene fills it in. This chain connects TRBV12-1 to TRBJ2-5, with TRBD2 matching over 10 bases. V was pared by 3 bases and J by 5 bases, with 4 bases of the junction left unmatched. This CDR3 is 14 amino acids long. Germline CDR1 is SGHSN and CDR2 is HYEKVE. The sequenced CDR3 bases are TGTGCCAGCTCTTCCGGACTGGGGGCAGACACCCAGTAC. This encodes CASSSGLGADTQY. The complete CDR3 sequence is CASSSGLGADTQYF.

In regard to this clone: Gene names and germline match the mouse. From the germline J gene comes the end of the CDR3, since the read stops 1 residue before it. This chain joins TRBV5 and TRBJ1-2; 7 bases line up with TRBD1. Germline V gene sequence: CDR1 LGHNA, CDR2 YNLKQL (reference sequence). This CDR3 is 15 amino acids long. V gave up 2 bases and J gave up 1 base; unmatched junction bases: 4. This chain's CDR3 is CASSQPGQRNSDYTF. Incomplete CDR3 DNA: TGTGCCAGCAGCCAACCGGGACAGAGAAACTCCGACTACACC.

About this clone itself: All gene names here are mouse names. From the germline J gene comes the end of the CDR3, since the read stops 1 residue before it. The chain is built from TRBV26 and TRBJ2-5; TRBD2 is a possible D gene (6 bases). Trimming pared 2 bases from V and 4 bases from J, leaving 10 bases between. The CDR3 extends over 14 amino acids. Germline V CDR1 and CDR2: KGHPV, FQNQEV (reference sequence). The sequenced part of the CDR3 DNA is TGTGCCAGCAGTCTGGGGGGGAGGGAAGACACCCAGTAC. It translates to CASSLGGREDTQY. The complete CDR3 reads CASSLGGREDTQYF. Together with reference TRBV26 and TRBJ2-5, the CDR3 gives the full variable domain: NSKVIQTPRYLVKGQGQKAKMRCIPEKGHPVVFWYQQNKNNEFKFLINFQNQEVLQQIDMTEKRFSAECPSNSPCSLEIQSSEAGDSALYLCASSLGGREDTQYFGPGTRLLVL.

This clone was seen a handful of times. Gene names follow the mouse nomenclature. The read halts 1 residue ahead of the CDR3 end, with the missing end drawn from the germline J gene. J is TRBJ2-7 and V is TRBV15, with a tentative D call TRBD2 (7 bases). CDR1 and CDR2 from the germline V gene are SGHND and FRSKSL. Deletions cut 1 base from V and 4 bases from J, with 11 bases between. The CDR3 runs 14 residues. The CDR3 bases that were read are TGTGCCAGCAGTTTAGAGGGGGGGGTTTATGAACAGTAC. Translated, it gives CASSLEGGVYEQY. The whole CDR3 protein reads CASSLEGGVYEQYF.

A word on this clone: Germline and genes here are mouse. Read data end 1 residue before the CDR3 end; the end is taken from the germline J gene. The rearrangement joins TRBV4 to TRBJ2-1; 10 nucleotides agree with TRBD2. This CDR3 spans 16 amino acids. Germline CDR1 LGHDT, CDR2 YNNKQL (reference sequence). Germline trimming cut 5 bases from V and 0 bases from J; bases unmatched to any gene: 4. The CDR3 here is CASSPLGGYNYAEQFF. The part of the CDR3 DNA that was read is TGTGCCAGCAGCCCACTGGGGGGGTATAACTATGCTGAGCAGTTC.